Following are 10 T cell receptor beta chains from one sample sequenced in a study of blood T cells in healthy people across ages (dated by TCRdb to the mid-2010s). Library preparation employed 5' RACE. These reads were obtained on an Illumina HiSeq 2500. A second PCR of about 7 to 12 cycles was run with a J-beta primer mix and a sample-barcoded 5' primer. TCRdb redid the processing of the public reads, applying fastp at Q25 and MiXCR, and retained in-frame beta chains. Entries that share a CDR3 protein sequence are merged under the most common genes and DNA. The sample yields around 1,100,000 distinct CDR3 sequences; about two fifths were counted once. About 12% of the sample comes from the top ten. Sequenced: blood. The source of these receptors is a man between 18 and 29 years old in good health.

The CDR3 sequence is CAWSVRGEGANQPQHF. CDR3 coding DNA: TGTGCCTGGAGTGTACGGGGAGAAGGGGCTAATCAGCCCCAGCATTTT. This chain connects TRBV30 to TRBJ1-5, with D perhaps TRBD1 (5 bases). Trimming pared 0 bases from V and 4 bases from J, leaving 16 bases between. The germline gives CDR1 GTSNPN, CDR2 SVGIG (reference sequence). The CDR3 has 16 amino acids.

The chain recombines TRBV9 with TRBJ2-7, with a tentative D call TRBD2 (6 bases). The CDR3 length is 13 residues. Germline V gene lookup returns CDR1 SGDLS and CDR2 YYNGEE. Trimming shortened V by 4 bases and J by 3 bases, and 11 bases separated the two germline ends. CDR3: CASSRDLFYEQYF. DNA of the CDR3: TGTGCCAGCAGCCGGGACTTGTTCTACGAGCAGTACTTC.

This clonotype was seen more than once but under ten times. The J gene is TRBJ2-2, the V gene TRBV27; 7 bases are shared with TRBD1. Germline lookup yields CDR1 MNHEY and CDR2 SMNVEV (reference sequence). V lost 8 bases and J lost 6; bases outside the gene matches: 9. The CDR3 totals 14 residues. CDR3 DNA: TGTGCCAGCTCCGACAGGGATGTGGCCGGGGAGCTGTTTTTT. Translating gives CASSDRDVAGELFF.

This clonotype was counted between two and nine times. The rearrangement uses TRBV7-2 and TRBJ2-1, with D perhaps assigned TRBD1 or TRBD2 (6 bases each). V lost 7 bases, J lost 5 bases, and 15 bases lay in between. Germline lookup yields CDR1 SGHTA and CDR2 FQGNSA. The CDR3 contains 14 residues. CDR3: CASNQDGGHNEQFF. For the CDR3, the DNA is TGTGCCAGCAACCAGGATGGGGGGCACAATGAGCAGTTCTTC.

Notes on this clonotype: One junction end does not reproduce the germline sequence, and a read error may be involved. The V gene is TRBV12-3 or TRBV12-4, the J gene TRBJ1-5, with D unclear. The CDR3 is made up of 15 amino acids. CDR3 amino acids: CASSPHSYSDQPQHF. The CDR3 nucleotides read TGTGCCAGCAGTCCCCACAGTTATAGCGATCAGCCCCAGCATTTT.

This clonotype was recorded a few times. This rearrangement joins TRBV18 to TRBJ2-3; 8 bases agree with TRBD2. Germline V gene lookup returns CDR1 KGHSH and CDR2 LQKENI. The trim removed 5 bases at V and 2 bases at J, leaving 9 bases unmatched. CDR3 size: 16 residues. The CDR3 loop reads CASSESGLGDTDTQYF. The CDR3 DNA sequence: TGTGCCAGCTCAGAATCGGGACTAGGTGACACAGATACGCAGTATTTT.

A single count supports this clonotype. CDR3 coding DNA: TGCAGTGCTAGAAAACAGGGGGCCGTGGCAGATACGCAGTATTTT. It specifies CSARKQGAVADTQYF. The V and J genes are TRBV20-1 and TRBJ2-3, with 9 bases matching TRBD1. Germline assignment: CDR1 DFQATT and CDR2 SNEGSKA (reference sequence). CDR3 length equals 15 residues. After removal of 2 bases from V and 4 bases from J, the junction contained 7 bases not matched to a gene.

This clonotype was recorded a few times. The rearrangement links TRBV27 to TRBJ1-2; TRBD1 is a possible D gene (5 bases). Germline loops: CDR1 MNHEY, CDR2 SMNVEV (reference sequence). Trimming shortened V by 4 bases and J by 8 bases, and 11 bases separated the two germline ends. The CDR3 loop spans 12 amino acids. CDR3 DNA: TGTGCCAGCAGTTCGGGGGGTCGCGGCTACACCTTC. Its translation is CASSSGGRGYTF.

This clonotype has a handful of counts. This chain joins TRBV7-3 and TRBJ2-5; TRBD2 aligns across 8 bases. This CDR3 region has 15 residues. Looked up from germline, CDR1 is SGHTA and CDR2 is FQGTGA. With V trimmed by 5 bases and J by 5 bases, 10 bases remained unmatched. CDR3 DNA: TGTGCCAGCAGCCCCGAAGGTGCTAGCGGGGAGACCCAGTACTTC. This translates into CASSPEGASGETQYF.

The CDR3 region has the DNA TGTGCCAGCAGCTTAGATGTGGGCGATGGCTACACCTTC. Its translation: CASSLDVGDGYTF. The chain combines TRBV7-9 with TRBJ1-2; unclear D gene. Trimming stripped 1 base from V and 6 bases from J, with 9 bases between. Per germline, CDR1 SEHNR and CDR2 FQNEAQ (reference sequence). This CDR3 is 13 amino acids long.